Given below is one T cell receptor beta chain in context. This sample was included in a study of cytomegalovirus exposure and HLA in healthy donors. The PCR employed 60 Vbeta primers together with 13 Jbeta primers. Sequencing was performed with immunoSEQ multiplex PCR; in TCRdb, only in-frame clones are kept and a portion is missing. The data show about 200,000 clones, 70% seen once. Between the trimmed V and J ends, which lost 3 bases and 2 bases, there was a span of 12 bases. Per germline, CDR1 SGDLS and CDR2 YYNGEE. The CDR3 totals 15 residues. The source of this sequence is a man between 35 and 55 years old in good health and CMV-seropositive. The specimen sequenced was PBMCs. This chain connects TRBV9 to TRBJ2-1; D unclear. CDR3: CASSADLYPYNEQFF. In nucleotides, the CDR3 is TGTGCCAGCAGCGCCGACTTGTACCCCTACAATGAGCAGTTCTTC.